This T cell receptor (beta chain) stems from a study of response to subunit inactivated influenza vaccine. The germline V gene has CDR1 SGHVS and CDR2 FNYEAQ. The CDR3 loop spans 14 amino acids. V was cut by 3 bases and J by 5 bases, with 11 bases left in between. Study results and limitations: Researchers suggested that each seasonal influenza vaccination recruits few new T cells.

As regards this clonotype: The antigen remains unidentified.

TCRdb called the RT-PCR reads again in MiXCR, with one record for every CDR3 protein. The sample gives hundreds of thousands of distinct CDR3 sequences, less than 8% of which show up once; 10% to 15% is in the top ten. The sample in question was PBMCs from blood, obtained around 25 months after vaccination. The chain recombines TRBV7-6 with TRBJ2-1; no clear D. The sequence derives from a man aged 50-75 years who received an inactivated influenza vaccine. The chain's CDR3 is CASSFADGDNEQFF. The CDR3 nucleotides read TGTGCCAGCAGCTTTGCGGACGGTGACAATGAGCAGTTCTTC.